These 29 T cell receptor beta chains came from one sample sequenced in a study of OX40 agonist ivuxolimab in advanced cancers. TCRdb keeps only in-frame clones here, not all; method: immunoSEQ multiplex PCR. The sample has around 53,000 clones, over 90% seen once. The sample was CD4+ or CD8+ T cells sorted from blood, taken in a trial of the OX40 agonist ivuxolimab. These receptors originate from an adult with an advanced solid tumor such as melanoma, head and neck, liver or kidney cancer.

V and J are TRBV15 and TRBJ2-7; the D is unclear. The germline V gene encodes CDR1 LNHNV and CDR2 YYDKDF (reference sequence). The CDR3 has 13 amino acids. Trimming took 1 base from V and 5 from J, leaving 9 bases between them. The CDR3 spells CATSRAQLDEQYF. The CDR3 DNA is TGTGCCACCAGCAGAGCACAGTTAGACGAGCAGTACTTC.

Only a few counts were recorded for this clone. Other nucleotide sequences from this sample produce the same CDR3. The chain couples TRBV5-1 to TRBJ2-7, with TRBD1 matching 9 bases. Germline CDR1 reads SGHRS; CDR2 reads YFSETQ. Trimming cost V 4 bases and J 0 bases; bases outside gene matches: 5. The CDR3 consists of 15 residues. The CDR3 loop is CASSLGQGFSYEQYF. CDR3 nucleotide sequence: TGCGCCAGCAGCCTGGGACAGGGTTTCTCCTACGAGCAGTACTTC.

The chain has TRBV25-1 and TRBJ2-1; D perhaps matches TRBD2 (6 bases). V shed 8 bases and J shed 5 bases, with 10 bases lying between them. The germline V gene has CDR1 MGHDK and CDR2 SYGVNS. CDR3 length: 12 amino acids. CDR3 residues: CASGGTDNEQFF. The CDR3 nucleotides are TGTGCCAGCGGGGGGACGGACAATGAGCAGTTCTTC.

This chain connects TRBV6-6 to TRBJ1-2; no definite D call. CDR1 is MNHNY, CDR2 SVGAGI, per germline (reference sequence). V shed 0 bases and J shed 13 bases, with 12 bases lying between them. The CDR3 is 12 amino acids. CDR3 nucleotides: TGTGCCAGCAGTTACTCGGATCCGAGAGGCACCTTC. Protein product: CASSYSDPRGTF.

The chain carries TRBV4-3 and TRBJ2-2, with D perhaps matching TRBD1 or TRBD2 (5 bases each). The CDR3 is 13 residues long. The V end lost 3 bases, the J end lost 5 bases, and 7 bases lay between the germline ends. Germline loops: CDR1 LGHNA, CDR2 YSLEER. CDR3 sequence: CASSQRGTGELFF. The CDR3 nucleotides are TGCGCCAGCAGCCAGAGGGGAACCGGGGAGCTGTTTTTT.

This chain links TRBV29-1 with TRBJ2-1; D may be TRBD2 (6 bases). The CDR3 spans 13 residues. Germline values: CDR1 SQVTM, CDR2 ANQGSEA. V was clipped by 5 bases and J by 3 bases, with 11 bases between them. This CDR3 reads CSVPGAGYNEQFF. The CDR3 bases are TGCAGCGTTCCGGGAGCCGGCTACAATGAGCAGTTCTTC.

This sequence joins TRBV4-2 and TRBJ1-2; tentative D call: TRBD1 (5 bases). Trimming left V 6 bases short and J 2 bases short, with 19 bases between. The length of the CDR3 is 16 residues. The germline gives CDR1 LGHNA, CDR2 YNFKEQ. CDR3 nucleotides: TGTGCCAGCAGAGTCGGGGCGGGGGATCCCAACTATGGCTACACCTTC. Protein sequence: CASRVGAGDPNYGYTF.

The chain carries TRBV14 and TRBJ1-2; D may be TRBD1 (6 bases). Germline values: CDR1 SGHDN, CDR2 FVKESK. The CDR3 sequence is 15 residues long. Trimming left V 2 bases short and J 5 bases short, with 15 bases between. CDR3 amino acids: CASSQTTGPAYGYTF. The CDR3 nucleotides are TGTGCCAGCAGCCAAACGACAGGCCCCGCGTATGGCTACACCTTC.

The chain combines TRBV7-8 with TRBJ2-7; TRBD2 aligns across 8 bases. Trimming at V came to 1 base and at J to 2 bases, leaving 7 bases not matched to a gene. This CDR3 contains 16 residues. Germline lookup yields CDR1 SGHVS and CDR2 FQNEAQ. The CDR3 here is CASSLDSSGKTYEQYF. The CDR3 DNA is TGTGCCAGCAGCTTAGATAGTAGCGGGAAGACCTACGAGCAGTACTTC. Filled out from reference TRBV7-8 and TRBJ2-7, the complete variable domain reads GAGVSQSPRYKVAKRGQDVALRCDPISGHVSLFWYQQALGQGPEFLTYFQNEAQLDKSGLPSDRFFAERPEGSVSTLKIQRTQQEDSAVYLCASSLDSSGKTYEQYFGPGTRLTVT.

This chain uses TRBV28 with TRBJ2-1; 8 nucleotides match TRBD1. The CDR3 covers 16 residues. The V gene's germline CDR1 is MDHEN and CDR2 SYDVKM. V trimming: 1 base; J trimming: 4 bases; junction bases outside the gene matches: 6. CDR3 bases: TGTGCCAGCAGTTTATCCTACAGGGGGGAGTACAATGAGCAGTTCTTC. Residues: CASSLSYRGEYNEQFF.

J is TRBJ1-1 and V is TRBV27, with 8 bases lining up with TRBD1. V lost 3 bases, J lost 0 bases, and 9 bases stayed unmatched. CDR3 length: 17 residues. Looked up from germline, CDR1 is MNHEY and CDR2 is SMNVEV (reference sequence). The CDR3 nucleotides read TGTGCCAGCAGTTTCCAACAGGGGGAAAGGGTGAACACTGAAGCTTTCTTT. This gives the protein CASSFQQGERVNTEAFF.

The chain is built from TRBV15 and TRBJ2-2; D may match TRBD1 or TRBD2 (5 bases each). The length of the CDR3 is 14 residues. Trimming took 5 bases from V and 6 from J, leaving 13 bases between them. Per germline, CDR1 LNHNV and CDR2 YYDKDF (reference sequence). CDR3 sequence reads: CATSLLVGAGELFF. CDR3 bases: TGTGCCACCAGCTTGCTGGTGGGGGCCGGGGAGCTGTTTTTT.

This chain uses TRBV28 with TRBJ1-5; weak D call: TRBD1 (5 bases). Germline CDR1 reads MDHEN; CDR2 reads SYDVKM. The CDR3 covers 17 residues. The V end lost 6 bases, the J end lost 5 bases, and 23 bases lay between the germline ends. The CDR3 loop reads CASRSGDFQRGHQPQHF. CDR3 nucleotide sequence: TGTGCCAGCAGATCCGGGGACTTTCAAAGGGGACATCAGCCCCAGCATTTT.

This rearrangement joins TRBV5-6 to TRBJ2-5; 7 bases match TRBD1. The DNA end lines up better with TRBJ2-7; the J call may be wrong. The CDR3 is made up of 12 amino acids. CDR1 SGHDT and CDR2 YYEEEE come from the germline V gene. The CDR3 bases are TGTGCCAGCAGCTCCACAGGGGACGAGCAGTACTTC. The encoded protein is CASSSTGDEQYF.

The chain links TRBV6-6 to TRBJ2-3; maybe TRBD2 (6 bases). Trimming took 6 bases from V and 2 from J, leaving 18 bases between them. Germline V gives CDR1 MNHNY, CDR2 SVGAGI (reference sequence). The CDR3 runs 16 residues. CDR3 DNA: TGTGCCAGCAGCCAAGGCCCGGGACTTTCCACAGATACGCAGTATTTT. Encoded protein: CASSQGPGLSTDTQYF.

J is TRBJ2-1 and V is TRBV18; a weak D match, TRBD2 (5 bases). Between the trimmed V and J ends, which lost 4 bases and 3 bases, there was a span of 7 bases. This CDR3 contains 13 residues. Germline loops: CDR1 KGHSH, CDR2 LQKENI. Written as DNA, the CDR3 is TGTGCCAGCTCACTAGGGAGCTACAATGAGCAGTTCTTC. Protein product: CASSLGSYNEQFF. Drawing the rest from reference TRBV18 and TRBJ2-1, the complete variable domain is NAGVMQNPRHLVRRRGQEARLRCSPMKGHSHVYWYRQLPEEGLKFMVYLQKENIIDESGMPKERFSAEFPKEGPSILRIQQVVRGDSAAYFCASSLGSYNEQFFGPGTRLTVL.

The chain combines TRBV5-6 with TRBJ1-5; D is ambiguous. Trimming pared 2 bases from V and 6 bases from J, leaving 9 bases between. In germline, CDR1 is SGHDT, CDR2 YYEEEE. This CDR3 contains 13 residues. In DNA, the CDR3 is TGTGCCAGCAGCTTCTCTGGGAGTCAGCCCCAGCATTTT. Protein sequence: CASSFSGSQPQHF.

This chain links TRBV4-3 with TRBJ2-1; 12 positions match TRBD1. CDR3 length: 14 residues. CDR1 and CDR2 (germline): LGHNA, YSLEER. V was pared by 3 bases and J by 15 bases, with 9 bases of the junction left unmatched. The CDR3 DNA follows: TGCGCCAGCAGCCAGGACCGGGACAGGGGGCGATTGTTCTTC. As protein: CASSQDRDRGRLFF.

The chain links TRBV13 to TRBJ1-2; D is undetermined. Trimming pared 2 bases from V and 6 bases from J, leaving 7 bases between. CDR3 length: 12 residues. Per the germline V gene, CDR1 is PRHDT and CDR2 is FYEKMQ (reference sequence). The CDR3 protein is CASSLRPDGYTF. For the CDR3, the DNA is TGTGCCAGCAGCTTAAGGCCTGATGGCTACACCTTC.

This clone was seen a single time. The chain has TRBV10-1 and TRBJ1-4; D is undetermined. This CDR3 comprises 17 residues. Germline values: CDR1 WNHNN, CDR2 SYGVQD (reference sequence). Trimming left V 6 bases short and J 4 bases short, with 21 bases between. The CDR3 loop is CASRILDPTGFNEKLFF. DNA for the CDR3: TGCGCCAGCAGGATCCTGGACCCGACGGGTTTTAATGAAAAACTGTTTTTT.

The gene calls are TRBV27 and TRBJ2-1; a weak D match, TRBD2 (6 bases). Germline CDR1 is MNHEY and CDR2 is SMNVEV (reference sequence). Trimming removed 5 bases from V and 10 bases from J, with 15 bases in between. The CDR3 extends over 13 amino acids. The CDR3 DNA reads TGTGCCAGCAGTCCCACTAGTGCGGGGGAGCAGTTCTTC. Encoded protein: CASSPTSAGEQFF.

This sequence joins TRBV27 and TRBJ1-2; 8 bases match TRBD1. The germline CDR1 and CDR2 sequences are MNHEY and SMNVEV (reference sequence). The CDR3 sequence is 17 residues long. Trimming removed 5 bases from V and 0 bases from J; junction bases left unmatched: 11. CDR3 nucleotide sequence: TGTGCCAGCAGTACCTATCAGGGGGCGCGGTCTAACTATGGCTACACCTTC. This gives the protein CASSTYQGARSNYGYTF.

This sequence joins TRBV5-6 and TRBJ2-3; TRBD1 is a possible D gene (6 bases). The CDR3 consists of 16 residues. The ends were cut back, 4 bases at V and 3 bases at J, with 18 bases in the middle. Germline assignment: CDR1 SGHDT and CDR2 YYEEEE. CDR3 DNA sequence: TGTGCCAGCAGCGCCTCCGGGACACCTCTTACAGATACGCAGTATTTT. Its translation: CASSASGTPLTDTQYF.

The gene calls are TRBV19 and TRBJ2-1; D perhaps matches TRBD1 (6 bases). This CDR3 is 10 amino acids long. Germline CDR1 LNHDA, CDR2 SQIVND (reference sequence). V lost 11 bases to trimming and J lost 5 bases, with 7 bases between them. This chain's CDR3 is CAAGDNEQFF. The CDR3 DNA reads TGTGCCGCAGGGGACAATGAGCAGTTCTTC.

The J gene is TRBJ1-4, the V gene TRBV19; D gene unclear. V dropped 3 bases and J dropped 12 bases, with 8 bases sitting between them. The germline V gene encodes CDR1 LNHDA and CDR2 SQIVND (reference sequence). There are 11 residues in the CDR3. The CDR3 is CASSIRFELFF. CDR3 nucleotide sequence: TGTGCCAGTAGTATCAGATTTGAACTGTTTTTT.

V gene TRBV18 combines with J gene TRBJ2-3; the D is unclear. The CDR3 extends over 13 amino acids. V was pared by 7 bases and J by 0 bases, with 8 bases between. CDR1 and CDR2 from the germline V gene are KGHSH and LQKENI. The CDR3 here is CASFTGSTDTQYF. DNA for the CDR3: TGTGCCAGCTTCACCGGGAGCACAGATACGCAGTATTTT.

This rearrangement joins TRBV4-1 to TRBJ2-1; 7 nucleotides align to TRBD2. Germline CDR1 and CDR2: MGHRA and YSYEKL. The CDR3 spans 16 residues. V trimming: 4 bases; J trimming: 4 bases; junction bases outside the gene matches: 10. The CDR3 sequence: CASSRLLADLYNEQFF. For the CDR3, the DNA is TGCGCCAGCAGCCGGCTGCTAGCGGACCTTTACAATGAGCAGTTCTTC.

The chain links TRBV5-1 to TRBJ2-7, with 9 bases fitting TRBD1. The CDR3 is 15 residues long. J was trimmed by 0 bases and V by 1 base; bases with no gene match: 2. CDR1 SGHRS and CDR2 YFSETQ come from the germline V gene. The CDR3 nucleotides are TGCGCCAGCAGCTTGTCGGGACAGGGCTCCTACGAGCAGTACTTC. Protein sequence: CASSLSGQGSYEQYF.

The J gene is TRBJ2-7, the V gene TRBV7-2, with a tentative D call TRBD2 (5 bases). V was cut by 1 base and J by 7 bases, with 11 bases left in between. Germline V CDR1 and CDR2: SGHTA, FQGNSA. The CDR3 is made up of 13 amino acids. The chain's CDR3 is CASSLGASWEQYF. CDR3 DNA sequence: TGTGCCAGCAGCTTAGGGGCTAGCTGGGAGCAGTACTTC.